Detailed here is one T cell receptor beta chain. The antigen it recognizes is unknown. No much larger clone exists at a distance of one base, and base qualities are not known. These data come from a study of beta chain features in type 1 diabetes (dated by TCRdb to the late 2010s). Regarding the research as a whole: Mean age, gender distribution, total cell number and subset yield did not differ between patients and healthy donors. The study compared the TCRB repertoires of sorted circulating CD4+ T cell subsets in recently diagnosed type 1 diabetes patients with those in matched healthy donors. Whereas all 30 or so donors provided naive and central memory subsets, regulatory and stem cell-like memory subsets were isolated from just 8 patients and about 8 healthy donors. A total of about 100,000,000 sorted cells were examined across all samples, and RNA yield correlated strongly with the number of cells per subset.

Results and caveats for the whole study, not just this receptor: Fewer insertions and more nucleotide deletions at VDJ recombination sites were observed in patients with type 1 diabetes, implying thymic rearrangement abnormalities. In all four CD4+ subsets, TCRB CDR3 length was moderately but significantly shorter in type 1 diabetes patients. Only small numbers of individuals were included in the HLA sub-analyses, which left unresolved whether HLA type had any influence on TCRB rearrangement. Naive, central memory and regulatory TCRB repertoires appeared to be more alike among patients than among healthy donors. Because cDNA was sequenced instead of genomic DNA, activated cells with high expression could be over-represented, although the groups did not differ in activation or CD3 levels. PCR may preferentially amplify shorter templates, but because patient and control samples were amplified and corrected together, any resulting skew would affect both groups equally.

The entire amount of isolated RNA was reverse transcribed using the High Capacity cDNA Reverse Transcription Kit, so the sequenced TCRB transcripts were expressed ones. Deep immunoSEQ sequencing was performed on naive, central memory and regulatory T cell samples, with an average of roughly 3.3 million total reads per sample. Sorted cells were lysed in RLT buffer, and RNA was extracted using DNase-treated RNeasy Micro or Mini kits according to cell number. Each cell subset was processed separately to prevent cross-contamination, with patient and healthy donor samples processed together. The immunoSEQ multiplex PCR was used to amplify TCRB sequences from cDNA, generating 87-bp fragments that spanned the CDR3 region. Sequencing of the amplicons was done on the Illumina HiSeq platform. On the study's bioinformatics: Synthetic template baselines were used to correct PCR bias computationally, reads within Hamming distance 2 were collapsed together, and singletons that could not be merged were discarded. Reads were aligned against IMGT to assign V, D and J genes, CDR3 length and insertions or deletions at six rearrangement sites. Within each subset, clonotype counts were normalized to sorted cell number, after which true diversity and Gini coefficients were computed with the tcR R package. The overlap coefficient, calculated on TCRB nucleotide sequences, was used to quantify repertoire sharing. In TCRdb, the immuneACCESS table is reduced to in-frame sequences with V and J assigned. These tables do not hold every clone; where another copy was compared, an unresolved V gene accounts for under half, and the others remain unexplained. That table gives V, J and clone size, and the DNA gave D and trimming. Within this sample are 150,000 to 180,000 clones, with around 10% of them counted one time only. Jointly, the top ten make up 0.5% of the sample.

Germline trimming: 2 bases from V, 5 bases from J; junction bases outside gene matches: 11. CDR3 length: 16 amino acids, cysteine to phenylalanine. The retained sequence is limited to the CDR3, 48 bases, with the frame set at the first base. According to the germline V gene (reference sequence), CDR1 reads SGHNT and CDR2 reads YYREEE. A single peripheral blood draw of around 100 mL on average was collected from each donor into heparinised tubes. A BD FACSAria II was used to sort naive, central memory, regulatory and stem cell-like memory CD4+ T cells with a panel that included CD45RO, CCR7, CD25, CD127, CD95 and CD27. Every sorted population had a purity above 95%. PBMCs were isolated immediately by Lymphoprep density gradient centrifugation and stained directly without culture. To minimize batch effects, samples were stained and sorted in pairs, one healthy donor with one patient per experiment.

This receptor was identified in a man under 40 with type 1 diabetes. The rearrangement combines TRBV5-4 with TRBJ2-5; TRBD2 aligns with 8 central bases. The sequencing input was central memory CD4+ T cells from blood. The nucleotide sequence is given as TGTGCCAGCAGCTTCGGACGTCCAGCGGGAGTGGAGACCCAGTACTTC. It translates as CASSFGRPAGVETQYF.